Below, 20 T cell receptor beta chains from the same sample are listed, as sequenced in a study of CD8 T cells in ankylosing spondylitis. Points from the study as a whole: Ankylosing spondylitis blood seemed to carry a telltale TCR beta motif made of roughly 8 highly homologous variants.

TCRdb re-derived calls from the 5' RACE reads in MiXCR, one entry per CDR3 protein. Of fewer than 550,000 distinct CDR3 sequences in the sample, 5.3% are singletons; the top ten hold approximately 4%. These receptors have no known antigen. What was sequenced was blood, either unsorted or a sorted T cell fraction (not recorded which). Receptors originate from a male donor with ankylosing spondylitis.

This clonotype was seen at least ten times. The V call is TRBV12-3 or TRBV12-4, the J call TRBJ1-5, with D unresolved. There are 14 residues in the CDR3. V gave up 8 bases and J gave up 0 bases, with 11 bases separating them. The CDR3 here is CASVRGYSNQPQHF. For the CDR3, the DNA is TGTGCCAGCGTTCGAGGTTATAGCAATCAGCCCCAGCATTTT.

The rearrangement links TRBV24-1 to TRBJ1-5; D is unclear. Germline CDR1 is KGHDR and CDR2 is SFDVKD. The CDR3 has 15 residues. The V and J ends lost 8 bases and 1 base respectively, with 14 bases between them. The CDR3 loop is CATISEGESNQPQHF. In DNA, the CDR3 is TGTGCCACCATCTCTGAAGGAGAAAGCAATCAGCCCCAGCATTTT.

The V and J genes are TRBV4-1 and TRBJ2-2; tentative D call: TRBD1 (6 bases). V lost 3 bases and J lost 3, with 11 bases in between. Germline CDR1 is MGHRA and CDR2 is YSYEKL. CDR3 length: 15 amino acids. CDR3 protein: CASSQGAWDTGELFF. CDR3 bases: TGCGCCAGCAGCCAGGGGGCATGGGACACCGGGGAGCTGTTTTTT.

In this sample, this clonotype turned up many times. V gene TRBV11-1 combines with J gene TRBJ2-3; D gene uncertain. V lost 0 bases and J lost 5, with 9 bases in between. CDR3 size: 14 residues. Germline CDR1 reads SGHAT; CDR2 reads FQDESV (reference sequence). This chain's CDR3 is CASSLATAKDTQYF. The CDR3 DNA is TGTGCCAGCAGCTTAGCCACAGCGAAAGATACGCAGTATTTT.

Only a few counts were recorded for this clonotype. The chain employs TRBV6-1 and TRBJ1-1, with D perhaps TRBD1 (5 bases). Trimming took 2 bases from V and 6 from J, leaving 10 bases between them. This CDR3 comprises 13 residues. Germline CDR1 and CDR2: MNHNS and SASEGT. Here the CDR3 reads CASSEWGFSEAFF. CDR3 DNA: TGTGCCAGCAGTGAATGGGGCTTCTCTGAAGCTTTCTTT.

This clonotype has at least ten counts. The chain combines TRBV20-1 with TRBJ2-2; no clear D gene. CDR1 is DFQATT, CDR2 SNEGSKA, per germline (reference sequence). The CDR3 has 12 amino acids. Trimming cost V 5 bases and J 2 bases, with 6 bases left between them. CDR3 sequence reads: CSAPYNTGELFF. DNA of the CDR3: TGCAGTGCTCCTTATAACACCGGGGAGCTGTTTTTT.

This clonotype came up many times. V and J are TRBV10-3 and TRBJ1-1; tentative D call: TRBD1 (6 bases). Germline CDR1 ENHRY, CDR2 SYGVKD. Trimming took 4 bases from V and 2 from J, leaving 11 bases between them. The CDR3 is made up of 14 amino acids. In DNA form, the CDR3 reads TGTGCCATCAGTGGCAGGGGATCCAACACTGAAGCTTTCTTT. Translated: CAISGRGSNTEAFF.

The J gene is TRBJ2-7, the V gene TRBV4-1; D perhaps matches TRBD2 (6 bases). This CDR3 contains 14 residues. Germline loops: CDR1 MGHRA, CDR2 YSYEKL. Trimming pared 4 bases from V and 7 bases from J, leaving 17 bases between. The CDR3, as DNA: TGCGCCAGCAGCCCCGGGGGACCAGTCGAGGAGCAGTACTTC. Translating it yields CASSPGGPVEEQYF.

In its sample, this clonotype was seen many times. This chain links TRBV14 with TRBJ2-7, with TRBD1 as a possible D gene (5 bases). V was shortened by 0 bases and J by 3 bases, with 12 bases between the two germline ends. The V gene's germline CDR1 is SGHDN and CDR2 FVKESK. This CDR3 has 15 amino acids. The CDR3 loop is CASSQDSDTHYEQYF. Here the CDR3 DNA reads TGTGCCAGCAGCCAAGACTCGGACACTCACTACGAGCAGTACTTC.

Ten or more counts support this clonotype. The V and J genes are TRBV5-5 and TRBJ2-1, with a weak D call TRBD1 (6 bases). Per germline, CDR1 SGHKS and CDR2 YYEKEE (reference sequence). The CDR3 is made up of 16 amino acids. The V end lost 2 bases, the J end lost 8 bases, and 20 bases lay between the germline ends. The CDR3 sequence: CASSLMWQTGRDEQFF. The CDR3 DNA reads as TGTGCCAGCAGCTTAATGTGGCAGACAGGTCGGGATGAGCAGTTCTTC.

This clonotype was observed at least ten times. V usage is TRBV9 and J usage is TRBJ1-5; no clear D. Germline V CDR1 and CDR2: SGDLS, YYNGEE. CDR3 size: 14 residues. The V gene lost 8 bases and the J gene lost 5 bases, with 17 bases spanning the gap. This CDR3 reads CARDKLKPHQPQHF. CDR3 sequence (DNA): TGTGCCAGAGACAAGTTAAAACCCCATCAGCCCCAGCATTTT.

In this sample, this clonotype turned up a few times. The CDR3 DNA follows: TGTGCCAGCAGTTACGAGGGGGGGCCAGATACGCAGTATTTT. Residues: CASSYEGGPDTQYF. V is TRBV6-2 or TRBV6-3 and J is TRBJ2-3, with a possible D match to TRBD2 (7 bases). The germline gives CDR1 MNHEY, CDR2 SVGEGT. Trimming removed 2 bases from V and 4 bases from J, with 10 bases in between. CDR3 length: 14 amino acids.

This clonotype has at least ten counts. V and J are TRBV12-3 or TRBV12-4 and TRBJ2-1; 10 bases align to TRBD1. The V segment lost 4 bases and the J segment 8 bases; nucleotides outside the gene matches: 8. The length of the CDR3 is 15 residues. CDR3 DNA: TGTGCCAGCAGTTGGTCGGGACAGGGGATCGATGAGCAGTTCTTC. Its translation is CASSWSGQGIDEQFF.

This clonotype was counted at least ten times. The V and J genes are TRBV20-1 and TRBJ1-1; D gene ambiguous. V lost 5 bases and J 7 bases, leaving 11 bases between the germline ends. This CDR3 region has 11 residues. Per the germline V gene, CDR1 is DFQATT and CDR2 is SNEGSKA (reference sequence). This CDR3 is CSAVRRVEAFF. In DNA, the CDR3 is TGCAGTGCTGTGAGACGAGTTGAAGCTTTCTTT.

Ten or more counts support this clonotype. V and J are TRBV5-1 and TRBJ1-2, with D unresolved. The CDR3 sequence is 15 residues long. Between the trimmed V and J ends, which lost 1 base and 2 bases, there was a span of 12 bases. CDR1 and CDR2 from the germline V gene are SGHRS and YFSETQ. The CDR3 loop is CASSLNPTENYGYTF. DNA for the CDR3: TGCGCCAGCAGCTTGAACCCTACAGAAAACTATGGCTACACCTTC. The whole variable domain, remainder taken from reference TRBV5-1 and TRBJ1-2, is KAGVTQTPRYLIKTRGQQVTLSCSPISGHRSVSWYQQTPGQGLQFLFEYFSETQRNKGNFPGRFSGRQFSNSRSEMNVSTLELGDSALYLCASSLNPTENYGYTFGSGTRLTVV.

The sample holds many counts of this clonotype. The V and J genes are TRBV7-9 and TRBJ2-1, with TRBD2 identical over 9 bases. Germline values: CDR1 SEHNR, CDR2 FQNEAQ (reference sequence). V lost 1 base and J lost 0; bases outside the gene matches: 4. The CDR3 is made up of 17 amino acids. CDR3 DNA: TGTGCCAGCAGCTTAGGGCTAGCGGGACGCTCCTACAATGAGCAGTTCTTC. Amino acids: CASSLGLAGRSYNEQFF.

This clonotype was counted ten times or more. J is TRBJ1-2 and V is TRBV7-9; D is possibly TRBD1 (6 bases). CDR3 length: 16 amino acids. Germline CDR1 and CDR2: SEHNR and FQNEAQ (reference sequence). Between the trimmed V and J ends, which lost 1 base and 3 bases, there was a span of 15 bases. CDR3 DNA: TGTGCCAGCAGCTTAGGGATCGGGGGCGTTGACTATGGCTACACCTTC. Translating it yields CASSLGIGGVDYGYTF.

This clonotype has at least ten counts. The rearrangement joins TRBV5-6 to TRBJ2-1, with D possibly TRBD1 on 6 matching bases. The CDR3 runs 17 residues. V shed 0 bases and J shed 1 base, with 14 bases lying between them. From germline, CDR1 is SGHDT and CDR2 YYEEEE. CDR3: CASSLAWGRGSYNEQFF. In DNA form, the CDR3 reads TGTGCCAGCAGCTTGGCCTGGGGGCGCGGGTCCTACAATGAGCAGTTCTTC.

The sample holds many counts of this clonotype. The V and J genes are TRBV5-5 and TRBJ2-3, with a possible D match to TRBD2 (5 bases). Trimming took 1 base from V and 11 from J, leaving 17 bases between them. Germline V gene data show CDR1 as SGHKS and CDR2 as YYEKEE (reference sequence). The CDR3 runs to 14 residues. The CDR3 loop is CASSLSLASGKQYF. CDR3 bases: TGTGCCAGCAGCTTGTCCCTTGCGAGCGGAAAGCAGTATTTT.

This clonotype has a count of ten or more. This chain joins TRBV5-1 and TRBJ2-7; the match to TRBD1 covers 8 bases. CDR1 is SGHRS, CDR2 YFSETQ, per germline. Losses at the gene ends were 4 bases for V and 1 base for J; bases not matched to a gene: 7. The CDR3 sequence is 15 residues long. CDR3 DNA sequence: TGCGCCAGCAGCCCCCGGGACAGGCTTTCCTACGAGCAGTACTTC. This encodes CASSPRDRLSYEQYF.